Listed here are 24 T cell receptor beta chains from one sample, sequenced in a study of response to subunit inactivated influenza vaccine. In TCRdb, the RT-PCR reads were re-called with MiXCR into one record per CDR3 protein. The data contain some 600,000 distinct CDR3 sequences, 11% to 15% of them seen just once; the ten biggest clones take up 7.6%. The input for sequencing was PBMCs from blood, taken 14 to 15 days before vaccination. Receptor source: a man aged 50-59 years who received an inactivated influenza vaccine.

The chain combines TRBV29-1 with TRBJ2-2; D might be TRBD1 (5 bases). V was pared by 5 bases and J by 0 bases, with 16 bases between. This CDR3 spans 16 amino acids. CDR1 is SQVTM, CDR2 ANQGSEA, per germline. CDR3 protein: CSVLGGQGSNTGELFF. The CDR3 DNA sequence: TGCAGCGTTTTAGGTGGGCAGGGCTCGAACACCGGGGAGCTGTTTTTT.

V is TRBV29-1 and J is TRBJ2-1; D is unresolved. CDR3 length: 16 amino acids. Germline V gene sequence: CDR1 SQVTM, CDR2 ANQGSEA. V was trimmed by 1 base and J by 1 base, leaving 14 bases between them. CDR3 residues: CSVEVYKKGSYNEQFF. DNA for the CDR3: TGCAGCGTTGAAGTTTACAAGAAAGGGTCCTACAATGAGCAGTTCTTC.

This chain's CDR3 is CASSFGSKNIQYF. The CDR3 DNA is TGCGCCAGCAGCTTTGGGTCCAAAAACATTCAGTACTTC. The V and J genes are TRBV4-1 and TRBJ2-4; D uncertain. Trimming removed 5 bases from V and 2 bases from J, with 7 bases in between. There are 13 residues in the CDR3. Germline V gene data show CDR1 as MGHRA and CDR2 as YSYEKL.

CDR3 bases: TGCGCCAGCAGCACCCCACAGGGGAACTATGGCTACACCTTC. It codes for CASSTPQGNYGYTF. The V call is TRBV5-1, the J call TRBJ1-2, with 7 positions matching TRBD1. The CDR3 spans 14 residues. In germline, CDR1 is SGHRS, CDR2 YFSETQ. J lost 2 bases, V lost 4 bases, and 5 bases had no gene match.

The gene calls are TRBV14 and TRBJ2-7; D remains unclear. Germline assignment: CDR1 SGHDN and CDR2 FVKESK. The CDR3 has 13 residues. Trimming took 4 bases from V and 6 from J, leaving 13 bases between them. DNA of the CDR3: TGTGCCAGCAGCCCCCGGGTCTCCCTCGAGCAGTACTTC. Translating gives CASSPRVSLEQYF.

In this sample, this clonotype turned up a few times. The chain uses TRBV6-5 and TRBJ2-7, with no clear D. Germline CDR1 is MNHEY and CDR2 is SVGAGI. The ends were cut back, 4 bases at V and 3 bases at J, with 7 bases in the middle. The CDR3 is 12 amino acids. The CDR3 nucleotides are TGTGCCAGCAGTTCCCTGGACTACGAGCAGTACTTC. Protein product: CASSSLDYEQYF.

This clonotype has at least ten counts. This chain connects TRBV6-1 to TRBJ2-3, with D hard to call. Germline CDR1 reads MNHNS; CDR2 reads SASEGT. The V end was cut by 6 bases, the J end by 4 bases, with 14 bases between. CDR3 length equals 14 residues. CDR3 sequence reads: CASSRTISADTQYF. The CDR3 DNA follows: TGTGCCAGCAGCCGTACCATTTCGGCAGATACGCAGTATTTT.

This clonotype was found a few times. The chain couples TRBV6-5 to TRBJ2-2; D could derive from TRBD1 or TRBD2 (6 bases each). In germline, CDR1 is MNHEY, CDR2 SVGAGI. The CDR3 runs to 18 residues. With 2 bases removed from V and 0 bases from J, the gap between germline ends came to 16 bases. CDR3 protein: CASSYPRSRGANTGELFF. The CDR3 DNA is TGTGCCAGCAGTTACCCCCGCTCGAGGGGGGCGAACACCGGGGAGCTGTTTTTT.

The V gene is TRBV12-3 or TRBV12-4, the J gene TRBJ2-5, with 15 bases identical to TRBD2. Losses at the gene ends were 3 bases for V and 4 bases for J; bases not matched to a gene: 6. The length of the CDR3 is 17 residues. CDR3 nucleotide sequence: TGTGCCAGCAGTTTTGGACTAGCGGGAGGGTTAGCAGAGACCCAGTACTTC. Translation gives CASSFGLAGGLAETQYF.

This clonotype showed up many times. This chain uses TRBV20-1 with TRBJ2-7; TRBD2 matches at 14 bases. The CDR3 extends over 15 amino acids. The V and J ends lost 5 bases and 3 bases, in that order; junction bases with no gene match: 6. Looked up from germline, CDR1 is DFQATT and CDR2 is SNEGSKA (reference sequence). The CDR3 coding sequence is TGCAGTGCTGAATTCGGGACTAGCGGGAGCTACGAGCAGTACTTC. Translated: CSAEFGTSGSYEQYF.

This clonotype was recorded a few times. The genes are TRBV5-1 and TRBJ1-4; maybe TRBD1 (6 bases). The germline V gene encodes CDR1 SGHRS and CDR2 YFSETQ. This CDR3 spans 13 amino acids. Trimming pared 2 bases from V and 8 bases from J, leaving 10 bases between. This CDR3 reads CASSLQGREKLFF. The CDR3 DNA reads TGCGCCAGCAGCTTACAGGGACGAGAAAAACTGTTTTTT.

This clonotype was observed a handful of times. This sequence joins TRBV7-9 and TRBJ2-7; 7 nucleotides line up with TRBD1. The CDR3 runs to 14 residues. Germline-derived CDR1 and CDR2 are SEHNR and FQNEAQ (reference sequence). J gave up 6 bases and V 5 bases, and 10 bases lay outside the gene matches. The CDR3 bases are TGTGCCAGCAGCCTGACAGGGAACTTGGTCGAGCAGTACTTC. Residues: CASSLTGNLVEQYF.

The chain joins TRBV6-2 or TRBV6-3 to TRBJ2-2; D remains ambiguous. CDR3 length: 16 residues. V lost 0 bases, J lost 4 bases, and 12 bases lay in between. Germline V gene data show CDR1 as MNHEY and CDR2 as SVGEGT. CDR3: CASSYSGVKGTGELFF. CDR3 in DNA: TGTGCCAGCAGTTACTCAGGTGTAAAGGGCACCGGGGAGCTGTTTTTT.

In its sample, this clonotype was seen many times. The chain recombines TRBV9 with TRBJ1-1; D uncertain. V shed 3 bases and J shed 2 bases, with 8 bases lying between them. From germline, CDR1 is SGDLS and CDR2 YYNGEE. The CDR3 is made up of 13 amino acids. CDR3 amino acids: CASSAPYNTEAFF. CDR3 nucleotides: TGTGCCAGCAGCGCCCCTTATAACACTGAAGCTTTCTTT.

As to this clonotype: A much larger clonotype is one base distant, so this may be a read error. This rearrangement joins TRBV4-3 to TRBJ2-1; D unclear. The CDR3 is made up of 15 amino acids. Germline-derived CDR1 and CDR2 are LGHNA and YSLEER. This chain's CDR3 is CASNQDTQDYNEQFF. The CDR3 region has the DNA TGCGCCAGCAACCAAGATACGCAGGACTACAATGAGCAGTTCTTC.

Ten or more counts support this clonotype. V gene TRBV12-3 or TRBV12-4 combines with J gene TRBJ2-1; the match to TRBD2 covers 12 bases. CDR3 length equals 11 residues. Trimming took 6 bases from V and 13 from J; bases not matched to a gene: 1. CDR3 residues: CASRGLAGQFF. The CDR3 DNA reads TGTGCCAGCAGGGGACTAGCGGGTCAGTTCTTC.

This clonotype was observed a handful of times. The J gene is TRBJ2-1, the V gene TRBV12-3 or TRBV12-4; TRBD2 agrees at 12 bases. J was trimmed by 8 bases and V by 7 bases; bases with no gene match: 6. The CDR3 loop spans 14 amino acids. The CDR3 sequence: CASKTSGRIYEQFF. CDR3 DNA sequence: TGTGCCAGCAAGACTAGCGGGAGAATCTATGAGCAGTTCTTC.

The rearrangement joins TRBV4-2 to TRBJ2-1; 11 bases agree with TRBD2. Germline V gives CDR1 LGHNA, CDR2 YNFKEQ. After removal of 5 bases from V and 7 bases from J, the junction contained 4 bases not matched to a gene. The CDR3 totals 14 residues. The CDR3 region is CASSGSGRGNEQFF. The CDR3 DNA sequence: TGTGCCAGCAGCGGTAGCGGGAGGGGGAATGAGCAGTTCTTC.

V usage is TRBV6-5 and J usage is TRBJ1-6, with D tentatively TRBD1 (6 bases). The CDR3 consists of 15 residues. Germline V lookup: CDR1 MNHEY, CDR2 SVGAGI. Trimming stripped 4 bases from V and 5 bases from J, with 12 bases between. CDR3 bases: TGTGCCAGCAGTTCCAGGGGAGGAAATAATTCACCCCTCCACTTT. Translation: CASSSRGGNNSPLHF.

This clonotype was counted a few times. The CDR3 bases are TGCAGCGTTGACGGACAGGGGGAGGTGAATGAGCAGTTCTTC. Translation gives CSVDGQGEVNEQFF. This chain links TRBV29-1 with TRBJ2-1, with 10 bases matching TRBD1. This CDR3 has 14 amino acids. Germline V gene data show CDR1 as SQVTM and CDR2 as ANQGSEA. V lost 3 bases, J lost 7 bases, and 6 bases stayed unmatched.

The V and J genes are TRBV6-1 and TRBJ2-5, with 11 positions matching TRBD2. The V gene's germline CDR1 is MNHNS and CDR2 SASEGT. The CDR3 is 15 residues long. V lost 5 bases to trimming and J lost 3 bases; unmatched junction nucleotides: 5. The CDR3 nucleotides are TGTGCCAGCAGTCGACTAGCGGGATGGGAAGAGACCCAGTACTTC. This gives the protein CASSRLAGWEETQYF.

In its sample, this clonotype was seen a few times. This chain joins TRBV5-5 and TRBJ2-7, with 7 bases identical to TRBD1. The CDR3 sequence is 13 residues long. In germline, CDR1 is SGHKS, CDR2 YYEKEE (reference sequence). The V gene end was trimmed by 4 bases and the J gene end by 6 bases; junction bases not matched to a gene: 7. CDR3 sequence: CASSRHRGFEQYF. As DNA, the CDR3 is TGTGCCAGCAGCAGACACAGGGGATTCGAGCAGTACTTC.

The sample holds a few counts of this clonotype. The genes are TRBV7-9 and TRBJ2-4; D is uncertain. The CDR3 spans 16 residues. V was shortened by 3 bases and J by 1 base, with 13 bases between the two germline ends. Germline CDR1 SEHNR, CDR2 FQNEAQ (reference sequence). This chain's CDR3 is CASSFEPGRAKNIQYF. In DNA, the CDR3 is TGTGCCAGCAGCTTTGAGCCAGGACGGGCCAAAAACATTCAGTACTTC.

This clonotype was found a few times. The chain combines TRBV6-1 with TRBJ2-1, with no clear D. CDR1 and CDR2 from the germline V gene are MNHNS and SASEGT. Deletions cut 5 bases from V and 0 bases from J, with 14 bases between. The length of the CDR3 is 16 residues. The CDR3 DNA reads as TGTGCCAGCAGTACCTTCGCCAGGAGCTCCTACAATGAGCAGTTCTTC. This encodes CASSTFARSSYNEQFF.